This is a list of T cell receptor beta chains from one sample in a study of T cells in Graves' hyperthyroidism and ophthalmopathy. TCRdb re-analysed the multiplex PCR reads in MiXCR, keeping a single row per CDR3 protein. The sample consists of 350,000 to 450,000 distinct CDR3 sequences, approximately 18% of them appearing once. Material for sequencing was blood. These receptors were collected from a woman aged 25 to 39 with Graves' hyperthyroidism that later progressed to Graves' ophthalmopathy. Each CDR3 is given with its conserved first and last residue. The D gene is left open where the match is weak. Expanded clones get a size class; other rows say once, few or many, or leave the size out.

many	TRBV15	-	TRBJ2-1	TGTGCCACCAGCAGAGATGAGGGTGCCATAGCGTATGAGCAGTTCTTC	CATSRDEGAIAYEQFF
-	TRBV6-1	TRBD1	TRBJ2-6	TGTGCCAGCAGACGGACAGGGTCTGGGGCCAACGTCCTGACTTTC	CASRRTGSGANVLTF
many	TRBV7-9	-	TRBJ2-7	TGTGCCAGCAGCTCCGTGTTGGGGGAGGAGGTTTACGAGCAGTACTTC	CASSSVLGEEVYEQYF
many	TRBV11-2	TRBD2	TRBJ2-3	TGTGCCAGCAGCTTAATCGTCTCTGGGGTTAGCGGGGGGGATACAGATACGCAGTATTTT	CASSLIVSGVSGGDTDTQYF
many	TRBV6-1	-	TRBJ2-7	TGTGCCAGCAGTTGGACGGACAGAGCCTACGAGCAGTACTTC	CASSWTDRAYEQYF
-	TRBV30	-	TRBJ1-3	TGTGCCTGGAGTGCCGTTGGAAACACCATATATTTT	CAWSAVGNTIYF
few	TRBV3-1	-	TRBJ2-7	TGTGCCAGCAGCAGGAGCGGATTTCCCTACGAGCAGTACTTC	CASSRSGFPYEQYF
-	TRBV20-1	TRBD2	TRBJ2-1	TGCGGTGCAATCGGAGCGGGAAGAACCTACAATGAGCAGTTCTTC	CGAIGAGRTYNEQFF
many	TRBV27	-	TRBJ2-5	TGTGCCAGCAGTTTAAGGTCAGGGTGGGCCCAAGAGACCCAGTACTTC	CASSLRSGWAQETQYF
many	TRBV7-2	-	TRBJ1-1	TGTGCCAGCAGCTTAGGCAGCCTCGGTGGGGCTTTCTTT	CASSLGSLGGAFF
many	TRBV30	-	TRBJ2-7	TGTGCCTGGAGTCTCGACATTGAGCAGTACTTC	CAWSLDIEQYF
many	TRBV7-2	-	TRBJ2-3	TGTGCCAGCAGCTTTTCTTCTGCCCCTGACATCTACACAGATACGCAGTATTTT	CASSFSSAPDIYTDTQYF
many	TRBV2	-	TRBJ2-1	TGTGCCAGCAGGGGGGCCGGGTACAATGAGCAGTTCTTC	CASRGAGYNEQFF
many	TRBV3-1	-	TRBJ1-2	TGTGCCAGCAGCCCCAGTGGGACTAACCGGGGCACCTTC	CASSPSGTNRGTF
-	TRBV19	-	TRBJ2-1	TGTGCCAGTAGTAACACCGGGACGGTAAGCGCCTACAATGAGCAGTTCTTC	CASSNTGTVSAYNEQFF
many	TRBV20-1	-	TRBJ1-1	TGCAGTGCTAGGTTGAACACTGAAGCTTTCTTT	CSARLNTEAFF
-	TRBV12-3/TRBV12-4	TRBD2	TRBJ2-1	TGTGCCAGCAGTTTTCCCCAGACTAGCGGGACCGACAATGAGCAGTTCTTC	CASSFPQTSGTDNEQFF
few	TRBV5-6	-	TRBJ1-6	TGTGCCAGCAGCCGGAAGAATTCACCCCTCCACTTT	CASSRKNSPLHF
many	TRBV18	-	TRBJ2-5	TGTGCCAGCTCACCGGACGTGGGAGAGACCCAGTACTTC	CASSPDVGETQYF
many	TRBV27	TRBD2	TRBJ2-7	TGTGCCAGCAGTTTGGGGACTAGCGAGTACGAGCAGTACTTC	CASSLGTSEYEQYF
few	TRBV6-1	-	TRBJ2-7	TGTGCCAGCAGTCGCGACAGATCCGCCTACGAGCAGTACTTC	CASSRDRSAYEQYF
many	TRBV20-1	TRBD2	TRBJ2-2	TGCAGTGCTAGAGCGCAGCCATTAGCGGGAGCGAACACCGGGGAGCTGTTTTTT	CSARAQPLAGANTGELFF
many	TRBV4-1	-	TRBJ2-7	TGCGCCAGCAGCCAAGATCGGTCAGCGTACCTGGGGGAGCAGTACTTC	CASSQDRSAYLGEQYF
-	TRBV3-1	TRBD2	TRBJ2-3	TGTGCCAGCAGCCACACTAGCGGGAGTGGGGATACGCAGTATTTT	CASSHTSGSGDTQYF